The 5 T cell receptor beta chains below all came from one sample that was sequenced in a study of cytomegalovirus exposure and HLA in healthy donors. The PCR had 60 Vbeta and 13 Jbeta primers. Profiled with immunoSEQ multiplex PCR; TCRdb holds only in-frame clones, not every one. The table lists roughly 200,000 clones, over 60% of them singletons. The material sequenced was PBMCs. These receptors all come from a man aged 18 to 30 in good health and CMV-seronegative.

The chain joins TRBV11-2 to TRBJ1-1; D unresolved. V was clipped by 1 base and J by 10 bases, with 19 bases between them. Germline CDR1 and CDR2: SGHAT and FQNNGV. The CDR3 is 15 amino acids. The DNA of the CDR3 is TGTGCCAGCAGCTTAGGGCCGATAGCCTCAGTAAGAGCTTTCTTT. Encoded protein: CASSLGPIASVRAFF. Variable domain in full (rest from reference TRBV11-2 and TRBJ1-1): EAGVAQSPRYKIIEKRQSVAFWCNPISGHATLYWYQQILGQGPKLLIQFQNNGVVDDSQLPKDRFSAERLKGVDSTLKIQPAKLEDSAVYLCASSLGPIASVRAFFGQGTRLTVV.

V usage is TRBV6-6 and J usage is TRBJ1-1; TRBD1 agrees at 9 bases. The germline gives CDR1 MNHNY, CDR2 SVGAGI (reference sequence). The length of the CDR3 is 13 residues. Unmatched junction bases numbered 8, after V lost 4 bases and J lost 11 bases. DNA of the CDR3: TGTGCCAGCAGTTCCGGGACAGGGTCGGATGCTTTCTTT. Translated: CASSSGTGSDAFF.

The CDR3 here is CASSGSGTDTYEQYF. CDR3 sequence (DNA): TGTGCCAGCTCAGGATCCGGGACAGACACCTACGAGCAGTACTTC. V gene TRBV18 combines with J gene TRBJ2-7; 7 nucleotides line up with TRBD1. Germline V lookup: CDR1 KGHSH, CDR2 LQKENI. Trimming at V came to 5 bases and at J to 2 bases, leaving 9 bases not matched to a gene. The CDR3 has 15 residues.

This sequence joins TRBV2 and TRBJ2-1, with 8 bases identical to TRBD2. J was trimmed by 2 bases and V by 5 bases; bases with no gene match: 5. The germline V gene encodes CDR1 SNHLY and CDR2 FYNNEI. CDR3 length equals 15 residues. The CDR3 reads CASSPGLDTYNEQFF. As DNA, the CDR3 is TGTGCCAGCAGTCCGGGACTAGATACCTACAATGAGCAGTTCTTC.

This chain links TRBV2 with TRBJ2-3; possible D gene TRBD1, 5 bases. This CDR3 has 11 amino acids. V lost 6 bases and J 4 bases, leaving 5 bases between the germline ends. Germline values: CDR1 SNHLY, CDR2 FYNNEI. The CDR3 spells CASSRADTQYF. Written as DNA, the CDR3 is TGTGCCAGCAGCAGGGCAGATACGCAGTATTTT. The full variable domain, in which reference TRBV2 and TRBJ2-3 provide the parts outside the CDR3, is EPEVTQTPSHQVTQMGQEVILRCVPISNHLYFYWYRQILGQKVEFLVSFYNNEISEKSEIFDDQFSVERPDGSNFTLKIRSTKLEDSAMYFCASSRADTQYFGPGTRLTVL.